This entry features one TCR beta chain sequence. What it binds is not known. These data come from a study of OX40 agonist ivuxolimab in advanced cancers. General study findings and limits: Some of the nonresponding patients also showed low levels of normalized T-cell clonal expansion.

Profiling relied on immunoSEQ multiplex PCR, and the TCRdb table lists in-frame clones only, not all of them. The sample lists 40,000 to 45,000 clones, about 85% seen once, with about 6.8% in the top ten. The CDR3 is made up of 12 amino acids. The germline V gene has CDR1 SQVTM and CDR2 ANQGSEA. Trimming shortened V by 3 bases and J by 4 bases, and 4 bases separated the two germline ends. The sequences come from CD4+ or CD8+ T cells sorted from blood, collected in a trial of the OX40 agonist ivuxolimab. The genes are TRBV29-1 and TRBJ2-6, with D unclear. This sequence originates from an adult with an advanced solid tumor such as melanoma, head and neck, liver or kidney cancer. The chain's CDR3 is CSVDLGANVLTF. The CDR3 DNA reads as TGCAGCGTTGACTTGGGGGCCAACGTCCTGACTTTC.